What follows describes a single TCR beta chain. Profiling relied on immunoSEQ multiplex PCR, and the TCRdb table lists in-frame clones only, not all of them. The data show about 150,000 clones, over 80% seen once. CDR3 length: 20 residues. Looked up from germline, CDR1 is WNHNN and CDR2 is SYGVQD (reference sequence). V shed 7 bases and J 2 bases; nucleotides not matched to a gene: 22. This record comes from a study of blood T cell repertoires in COVID-19. Study background: The cDNA or gDNA used as material had been derived from T cells, B-cell-depleted T cells, or PBMCs.

Input material: PBMCs or T cells enriched from blood (not recorded which). The rearrangement joins TRBV10-1 to TRBJ2-5, with TRBD2 matching over 10 bases. The TCR sequence derives from a man aged 65 to 79 who had been exposed to COVID-19. The CDR3 region is CASTQRPYSGRRVWQETQYF. As DNA, the CDR3 is TGCGCCAGCACCCAACGACCTTATAGCGGGAGGCGAGTCTGGCAAGAGACCCAGTACTTC.